This T cell receptor beta chain was retrieved from a study of blood T cell repertoires in COVID-19. Study overall: Sites in the United States, Italy and Spain provided acute and convalescent COVID-19 samples. T cells, B-cell-depleted T cells, or PBMCs provided the cDNA or gDNA that served as material.

Produced via immunoSEQ multiplex PCR; TCRdb's table is partial and in-frame only. The sample carries 120,000 to 150,000 clones, approximately 85% recorded once. The length of the CDR3 is 14 residues. Looked up from germline, CDR1 is LNHNV and CDR2 is YYDKDF (reference sequence). With 0 bases removed from V and 7 bases from J, the gap between germline ends came to 13 bases. V usage is TRBV15 and J usage is TRBJ2-7, with TRBD1 as a possible D gene (5 bases). This TCR derives from a man aged 45-60 years with acute or convalescent COVID-19. The specimen sequenced was peripheral blood. The CDR3 spells CATSRDRVAGEQYF. For the CDR3, the DNA is TGTGCCACCAGCAGAGACAGGGTCGCTGGGGAGCAGTACTTC.